Sequencing of this TCR beta chain was carried out in a study of blood T cell repertoires in COVID-19. In the study overall: The United States, Italy and Spain supplied acute and convalescent COVID-19 samples. Sources were T cells, B-cell-depleted T cells, or PBMCs; the material itself was cDNA or gDNA.

The CDR3 is 14 residues long. The V and J ends lost 5 bases and 9 bases respectively, with 19 bases between them. CDR1 and CDR2 from the germline V gene are SEHNR and FQNEAQ (reference sequence). In the original workflow: Amplification with reference gene primers provided the estimates of nucleated cell counts. Clones were read by immunoSEQ multiplex PCR, and TCRdb kept only the in-frame ones, dropping some. V, J and clone size are those of that table, while D and trimming were read from the DNA. The repertoire consists of about 140,000 clones, with about 83% occurring once and the leading ten covering more than 4%.

The chain employs TRBV7-9 and TRBJ2-5, with a possible D match to TRBD2 (5 bases). This clonotype was obtained from a woman between 35 and 50 years old with acute or convalescent COVID-19. Input material: peripheral blood. The CDR3 sequence is CASSPDPGLEAQYF. For the CDR3, the DNA is TGTGCCAGCAGCCCGGACCCGGGATTGGAGGCCCAGTACTTC.